This T cell receptor (beta chain) was observed in a study of cytomegalovirus exposure and HLA in healthy donors. V lost 11 bases and J 4 bases, leaving 14 bases between the germline ends. The CDR3 contains 12 residues. Germline V lookup: CDR1 SNHLY, CDR2 FYNNEI. It was with 60 Vbeta and 13 Jbeta primers that the PCR ran. Repertoires were generated with immunoSEQ multiplex PCR, while TCRdb's copy carries only in-frame clones and drops some. The sample has roughly 200,000 clones; roughly four fifths are singletons. This receptor was identified in a man in his forties or fifties in good health and CMV-seronegative. The material sequenced was PBMCs. This chain connects TRBV2 to TRBJ1-1, with D unresolved. The CDR3: CAATVVSTEAFF. The CDR3 DNA reads TGTGCCGCCACGGTTGTGAGCACTGAAGCTTTCTTT.